These 23 T cell receptor beta chains share one sample of origin, sequenced in a study of blood T cell repertoires in COVID-19. Produced via immunoSEQ multiplex PCR; TCRdb's table is partial and in-frame only. The sample holds approximately 260,000 clones; about 80% are singletons and the top ten take roughly 4%. The sequenced sample was PBMCs or T cells enriched from blood (not recorded which). These receptors were obtained from a man aged 25 to 40 with acute COVID-19.

The V and J genes are TRBV28 and TRBJ1-6, with D unresolved. Germline CDR1 is MDHEN and CDR2 is SYDVKM. V dropped 8 bases and J dropped 0 bases, with 5 bases sitting between them. The CDR3 totals 13 residues. CDR3 residues: CASVSSYNSPLHF. CDR3 nucleotides: TGTGCCAGCGTCAGCTCCTATAATTCACCCCTCCACTTT.

Worth noting for this clone: A read error may account for a junction end that differs from germline. The chain is built from TRBV5-1 and TRBJ1-5, with a possible D match to TRBD1 (6 bases). Germline V gives CDR1 SGHRS, CDR2 YFSETQ. The CDR3 is made up of 15 amino acids. CDR3 loop: CASSSGQNSNQPQHF. In DNA, the CDR3 is TGTGCCAGCAGCTCCGGACAGAATAGCAATCAGCCCCAGCATTTT. The full variable domain, with the rest looked up from reference TRBV5-1 and TRBJ1-5, is KAGVTQTPRYLIKTRGQQVTLSCSPISGHRSVSWYQQTPGQGLQFLFEYFSETQRNKGNFPGRFSGRQFSNSRSEMNVSTLELGDSALYLCASSSGQNSNQPQHFGDGTRLSIL.

J is TRBJ2-2 and V is TRBV30; 8 bases match TRBD1. The CDR3 is 15 residues long. V lost 5 bases, J lost 4 bases, and 9 bases stayed unmatched. Germline V CDR1 and CDR2: GTSNPN, SVGIG (reference sequence). The CDR3 nucleotides read TGTGCCTGGGCTTCAGGGGGCTCGGGCACCGGGGAGCTGTTTTTT. As protein: CAWASGGSGTGELFF.

This chain connects TRBV2 to TRBJ2-2; 8 bases match TRBD1. Germline V gene lookup returns CDR1 SNHLY and CDR2 FYNNEI. V gave up 2 bases and J gave up 6 bases; unmatched junction bases: 8. The CDR3 runs 16 residues. The CDR3 protein is CASSEIGQGAAGELFF. CDR3 nucleotides: TGTGCCAGCAGTGAAATAGGGCAGGGGGCTGCCGGGGAGCTGTTTTTT.

Only one count was recorded for this clone. The rearrangement links TRBV11-3 to TRBJ1-6, with 7 bases that match TRBD1. With V trimmed by 5 bases and J by 10 bases, 5 bases remained unmatched. The CDR3 sequence is 13 residues long. Germline V gene data show CDR1 as SGHNT and CDR2 as YENEEA. The CDR3 protein is CASSARTGSPLHF. The CDR3 DNA sequence: TGTGCCAGCAGCGCCCGGACAGGCTCACCCCTCCACTTT.

This chain links TRBV3-1 (or the pseudogene TRBV3-2) with TRBJ2-1; 8 bases match TRBD2. The CDR3 consists of 15 residues. The junction had 6 bases not matched to a gene; V was cut back by 4 bases and J by 4 bases. Germline V lookup: CDR1 LGHDT, CDR2 YNNKEL (reference sequence). CDR3 sequence reads: CASSRREGWYNEQFF. In DNA, the CDR3 is TGTGCCAGCAGCCGTCGGGAGGGTTGGTACAATGAGCAGTTCTTC.

The rearrangement uses TRBV7-2 and TRBJ2-1, with TRBD1 as a possible D gene (6 bases). Deletions cut 1 base from V and 2 bases from J, with 12 bases between. In germline, CDR1 is SGHTA, CDR2 FQGNSA. This CDR3 has 16 amino acids. The CDR3 sequence: CASSLVAGAAYNEQFF. Here the CDR3 DNA reads TGTGCCAGCAGCTTAGTAGCAGGGGCCGCCTACAATGAGCAGTTCTTC.

This clone was seen only a few times. The rearrangement uses TRBV9 and TRBJ1-4; D gene ambiguous. The CDR3 covers 15 residues. The germline CDR1 and CDR2 sequences are SGDLS and YYNGEE. V lost 0 bases to trimming and J lost 3 bases, with 9 bases between them. The CDR3 nucleotides read TGTGCCAGCAGCGTAGGGGTCGGAGCTAATGAAAAACTGTTTTTT. This gives the protein CASSVGVGANEKLFF.

This chain uses TRBV9 with TRBJ2-1; the match to TRBD2 covers 7 bases. Germline V CDR1 and CDR2: SGDLS, YYNGEE. CDR3 size: 17 residues. V lost 0 bases to trimming and J lost 5 bases; unmatched junction nucleotides: 11. The CDR3 DNA follows: TGTGCCAGCAGCGTAGAGAGGTCAGGCGGGAGAGACAATGAGCAGTTCTTC. It specifies CASSVERSGGRDNEQFF. The full variable domain, in which reference TRBV9 and TRBJ2-1 provide the parts outside the CDR3, is DSGVTQTPKHLITATGQRVTLRCSPRSGDLSVYWYQQSLDQGLQFLIQYYNGEERAKGNILERFSAQQFPDLHSELNLSSLELGDSALYFCASSVERSGGRDNEQFFGPGTRLTVL.

This clone was found once. The chain combines TRBV4-2 with TRBJ1-5, with no clear D. The germline V and J ends were trimmed by 0 bases and 3 bases, with 3 bases remaining between them. Germline V CDR1 and CDR2: LGHNA, YNFKEQ. CDR3 length: 13 residues. The CDR3 loop reads CASSQDVNQPQHF. Here the CDR3 DNA reads TGTGCCAGCAGCCAAGACGTCAATCAGCCCCAGCATTTT.

The chain uses TRBV11-2 and TRBJ2-7; tentatively, D is TRBD1 (6 bases). Germline values: CDR1 SGHAT, CDR2 FQNNGV. This CDR3 region has 13 residues. V shed 5 bases and J shed 1 base, with 9 bases lying between them. The CDR3 coding sequence is TGTGCCAGCAGCCTTGACAGGTCCTACGAGCAGTACGTC. Amino acids: CASSLDRSYEQYV.

This chain links TRBV6-5 with TRBJ1-1; 7 positions match TRBD1. Germline values: CDR1 MNHEY, CDR2 SVGAGI. CDR3 length equals 13 residues. After removal of 9 bases from V and 0 bases from J, the junction contained 4 bases not matched to a gene. The DNA of the CDR3 is TGTGCCAGTACGACAGGGATGAACACTGAAGCTTTCTTT. Protein sequence: CASTTGMNTEAFF.

The V gene is TRBV11-2, the J gene TRBJ2-3; perhaps TRBD2 as D (7 bases). Germline V gene lookup returns CDR1 SGHAT and CDR2 FQNNGV. Trimming cost V 0 bases and J 6 bases, with 10 bases left between them. The CDR3 loop spans 14 amino acids. This CDR3 is CASSLEGGGDTQYF. The CDR3, as DNA: TGTGCCAGCAGCTTAGAGGGAGGGGGGGATACGCAGTATTTT. The full variable domain, in which reference TRBV11-2 and TRBJ2-3 provide the parts outside the CDR3, is EAGVAQSPRYKIIEKRQSVAFWCNPISGHATLYWYQQILGQGPKLLIQFQNNGVVDDSQLPKDRFSAERLKGVDSTLKIQPAKLEDSAVYLCASSLEGGGDTQYFGPGTRLTVL.

Note on this clone: The junction departs from germline at one end; a sequencing error may be responsible. The rearrangement joins TRBV5-5 to TRBJ1-5; perhaps TRBD1 as D (5 bases). This CDR3 is built from 11 residues. The germline CDR1 and CDR2 sequences are SGHKS and YYEKEE (reference sequence). In nucleotides, the CDR3 is TGTGCCAGCAGCTTGGTCCGTCTTGGGGGGTTT. It translates to CASSLVRLGGF.

The V gene is TRBV30, the J gene TRBJ1-2; tentatively, D is TRBD1 (5 bases). The CDR3 spans 12 residues. From germline, CDR1 is GTSNPN and CDR2 SVGIG (reference sequence). Deletions cut 5 bases from V and 4 bases from J, with 11 bases between. The CDR3 DNA reads TGTGCCTGGGGACGGGGGGGCTATGGCTACACCTTC. Protein: CAWGRGGYGYTF.

This clone was detected once. This rearrangement joins TRBV4-3 to TRBJ1-1; D remains unclear. The V end lost 5 bases, the J end lost 1 base, and 8 bases lay between the germline ends. The germline CDR1 and CDR2 sequences are LGHNA and YSLEER. The CDR3 is 13 amino acids. The CDR3 here is CASSSGGNTEAFF. DNA of the CDR3: TGCGCCAGCAGCTCTGGCGGGAACACTGAAGCTTTCTTT.

V gene TRBV27 combines with J gene TRBJ2-3, with D possibly matching TRBD1 (6 bases). Trimming cost V 6 bases and J 11 bases, with 18 bases left between them. The CDR3 is 13 residues long. CDR1 is MNHEY and CDR2 is SMNVEV in the germline V gene (reference sequence). CDR3 sequence reads: CASRLGAPGWQYF. The CDR3 DNA reads TGTGCCAGCAGACTGGGGGCCCCAGGGTGGCAGTATTTT.

This clone was picked up a small number of times. The chain employs TRBV30 and TRBJ2-1, with a tentative D call TRBD1 (6 bases). The V end was cut by 5 bases, the J end by 7 bases, with 12 bases between. CDR1 is GTSNPN and CDR2 is SVGIG in the germline V gene (reference sequence). The CDR3 runs to 12 residues. The CDR3: CAWEGGWNEQFF. For the CDR3, the DNA is TGTGCCTGGGAAGGGGGATGGAATGAGCAGTTCTTC.

This rearrangement joins TRBV3-1 (or the pseudogene TRBV3-2) to TRBJ1-4; a weak D match, TRBD1 (5 bases). V lost 0 bases and J lost 7, with 15 bases in between. The CDR3 has 16 residues. CDR1 and CDR2 (germline): LGHDT, YNNKEL (reference sequence). DNA of the CDR3: TGTGCCAGCAGCCAAGATTTGGCAGGGCGAGCTGAAAAACTGTTTTTT. This codes for CASSQDLAGRAEKLFF.

In its sample, this clone was seen once. The chain employs TRBV6-2 or TRBV6-3 and TRBJ1-1; unclear D gene. Trimming pared 2 bases from V and 0 bases from J, leaving 4 bases between. Germline V gives CDR1 MNHEY, CDR2 SVGEGT. The length of the CDR3 is 13 residues. The CDR3 nucleotides are TGTGCCAGCAGTTACCCATTGAACACTGAAGCTTTCTTT. Encoded protein: CASSYPLNTEAFF.

The chain carries TRBV6-2 or TRBV6-3 and TRBJ2-3; 11 positions match TRBD2. The V segment lost 6 bases and the J segment 4 bases; nucleotides outside the gene matches: 6. Per germline, CDR1 MNHEY and CDR2 SVGEGT. CDR3 length: 15 residues. The CDR3 sequence: CASSLTSGGPDTQYF. The DNA of the CDR3 is TGTGCCAGCAGCCTCACTAGCGGGGGACCAGATACGCAGTATTTT.

V and J are TRBV5-1 and TRBJ2-1, with 7 bases identical to TRBD1. V was clipped by 0 bases and J by 8 bases; unmatched bases: 8. This CDR3 comprises 15 residues. Germline CDR1 reads SGHRS; CDR2 reads YFSETQ. CDR3 amino acids: CASSLAQGVFDEQFF. The CDR3 DNA reads TGCGCCAGCAGCTTGGCTCAGGGGGTCTTCGATGAGCAGTTCTTC. The variable domain in full, with the rest retrieved from reference TRBV5-1 and TRBJ2-1, is KAGVTQTPRYLIKTRGQQVTLSCSPISGHRSVSWYQQTPGQGLQFLFEYFSETQRNKGNFPGRFSGRQFSNSRSEMNVSTLELGDSALYLCASSLAQGVFDEQFFGPGTRLTVL.

The genes are TRBV9 and TRBJ2-1; D remains ambiguous. The V end lost 4 bases, the J end lost 6 bases, and 11 bases lay between the germline ends. Germline CDR1 is SGDLS and CDR2 is YYNGEE. The CDR3 is made up of 13 amino acids. CDR3 residues: CASSPRSGNEQFF. CDR3 in DNA: TGTGCCAGCAGCCCACGGAGTGGCAATGAGCAGTTCTTC.